These 12 T cell receptor beta chains were all obtained from the same sample, sequenced in a study of beta chain features in type 1 diabetes. Sequencing targeted expressed TCRB transcripts, as all isolated RNA had been reverse transcribed. Assay: immunoSEQ multiplex PCR; the TCRdb copy retains only in-frame clones and omits some. The sample records roughly 300,000 clones, about 14% being singletons. The sample was central memory CD4+ T cells from blood. The origin of the receptors is a young man in good health.

This chain links TRBV6-5 with TRBJ2-1; D remains ambiguous. The CDR3 has 10 amino acids. Germline loops: CDR1 MNHEY, CDR2 SVGAGI. V dropped 7 bases and J dropped 8 bases, with 6 bases sitting between them. This CDR3 is CASMDHEQFF. Here the CDR3 DNA reads TGTGCCAGCATGGACCATGAGCAGTTCTTC.

This clone was picked up a small number of times. CDR3 nucleotides: TGTGCCAGCAGCGGGGAGGCCGGTTACAATGAGCAGTTCTTC. Translated: CASSGEAGYNEQFF. The V and J genes are TRBV5-4 and TRBJ2-1; maybe TRBD2 (6 bases). V lost 4 bases, J lost 4 bases, and 12 bases lay in between. This CDR3 has 14 amino acids. The germline CDR1 and CDR2 sequences are SGHNT and YYREEE (reference sequence).

This chain uses TRBV7-9 with TRBJ2-3; 8 nucleotides agree with TRBD1. Germline CDR1 is SEHNR and CDR2 is FQNEAQ (reference sequence). The V gene end was trimmed by 1 base and the J gene end by 3 bases; junction bases not matched to a gene: 3. CDR3 length: 15 amino acids. CDR3 protein: CASSLDGTGTDTQYF. The CDR3 coding sequence is TGTGCCAGCAGCTTAGATGGGACAGGAACAGATACGCAGTATTTT.

V is TRBV7-2 and J is TRBJ2-7; D not resolved. Germline V gives CDR1 SGHTA, CDR2 FQGNSA. V lost 4 bases, J lost 3 bases, and 4 bases lay in between. The CDR3 spans 11 residues. The CDR3 reads CASSSRYEQYV. CDR3 nucleotides: TGTGCCAGCAGCTCGCGCTACGAGCAGTACGTC.

This clone has ten or more counts. This sequence joins TRBV5-4 and TRBJ2-5; 8 bases are shared with TRBD1. Germline loops: CDR1 SGHNT, CDR2 YYREEE (reference sequence). The length of the CDR3 is 15 residues. V lost 3 bases, J lost 5 bases, and 9 bases stayed unmatched. CDR3: CASSSYDRGRETQYF. As DNA, the CDR3 is TGTGCCAGCAGCTCGTACGACAGGGGCAGGGAGACCCAGTACTTC. The full variable domain, completed using reference TRBV5-4 and TRBJ2-5, is ETGVTQSPTHLIKTRGQQVTLRCSSQSGHNTVSWYQQALGQGPQFIFQYYREEENGRGNFPPRFSGLQFPNYSSELNVNALELDDSALYLCASSSYDRGRETQYFGPGTRLLVL.

This chain joins TRBV2 and TRBJ2-2, with D perhaps matching TRBD1 (6 bases). V dropped 5 bases and J dropped 2 bases, with 9 bases sitting between them. The CDR3 has 14 residues. CDR1 and CDR2 (germline): SNHLY, FYNNEI. The CDR3 spells CASSPQGNTGELFF. CDR3 bases: TGTGCCAGCAGTCCACAGGGTAACACCGGGGAGCTGTTTTTT. Filled out from reference TRBV2 and TRBJ2-2, the complete variable domain reads EPEVTQTPSHQVTQMGQEVILRCVPISNHLYFYWYRQILGQKVEFLVSFYNNEISEKSEIFDDQFSVERPDGSNFTLKIRSTKLEDSAMYFCASSPQGNTGELFFGEGSRLTVL.

In this sample, this clone turned up once. The genes are TRBV4-1 and TRBJ1-2; D gene uncertain. Germline V gene data show CDR1 as MGHRA and CDR2 as YSYEKL. Trimming removed 0 bases at V and 4 bases at J, with 9 bases between. The CDR3 is 14 amino acids. In DNA, the CDR3 is TGCGCCAGCAGCCAAGAAACCGGTCCCTATGGCTACACCTTC. Translated, it gives CASSQETGPYGYTF.

This clone was picked up a small number of times. The CDR3 spells CASSLVGDPRTDTQYF. The CDR3 DNA sequence: TGCGCCAGCAGCTTGGTAGGGGACCCCCGCACAGATACGCAGTATTTT. This sequence joins TRBV5-1 and TRBJ2-3; either TRBD1 or TRBD2 may supply D (5 bases each). Germline lookup yields CDR1 SGHRS and CDR2 YFSETQ. This CDR3 has 16 residues. Deletions cut 0 bases from V and 1 base from J, with 12 bases between.

The sample holds a few counts of this clone. The rearrangement joins TRBV18 to TRBJ2-2; D is possibly TRBD1 (5 bases). Trimming stripped 6 bases from V and 5 bases from J, with 10 bases between. CDR3 size: 13 residues. Germline CDR1 and CDR2: KGHSH and LQKENI. The CDR3 bases are TGTGCCAGCTCGAGGACAAAAACCGGGGAGCTGTTTTTT. Protein: CASSRTKTGELFF. Supplemented by reference TRBV18 and TRBJ2-2, the full variable domain reads NAGVMQNPRHLVRRRGQEARLRCSPMKGHSHVYWYRQLPEEGLKFMVYLQKENIIDESGMPKERFSAEFPKEGPSILRIQQVVRGDSAAYFCASSRTKTGELFFGEGSRLTVL.

This clone was detected many times. The rearrangement joins TRBV7-8 to TRBJ2-1; D may be TRBD1 or TRBD2 (5 bases each). This CDR3 is built from 15 residues. The V gene lost 1 base and the J gene lost 4 bases, with 11 bases spanning the gap. The germline gives CDR1 SGHVS, CDR2 FQNEAQ. Here the CDR3 reads CASSLGGDGYNEQFF. The CDR3, as DNA: TGTGCCAGCAGCTTAGGAGGGGACGGATACAATGAGCAGTTCTTC.

The V call is TRBV5-6, the J call TRBJ1-4; 7 nucleotides line up with TRBD1. Germline CDR1 is SGHDT and CDR2 is YYEEEE. The J segment lost 7 bases and the V segment lost 4 bases, leaving 4 bases of the junction unmatched. The CDR3 totals 13 residues. CDR3 sequence: CASSTGQLEKLFF. The CDR3 nucleotides are TGTGCCAGCAGCACGGGACAGCTTGAAAAACTGTTTTTT.

In this sample, this clone turned up many times. This sample includes further DNA sequences coding for the same CDR3. The rearrangement uses TRBV15 and TRBJ1-5; no clear D gene. The CDR3 runs 12 residues. Germline CDR1 reads LNHNV; CDR2 reads YYDKDF (reference sequence). V was trimmed by 0 bases and J by 7 bases, leaving 4 bases between them. The CDR3 nucleotides read TGTGCCACCAGCAGAGATCAGCAGCCCCAGCATTTT. Translating gives CATSRDQQPQHF.